The sample holds a few counts of the clone carrying this TCR beta chain. Its specificity is not known. Other DNA sequences in this specimen translate into the identical CDR3. The source of the sample is a study of cytotoxic CD8 clonotypes in ibrutinib-treated CLL. Study information: A mean of around 270,000 productive templates and tens of thousands of productive rearrangements was obtained per sample. Study-level findings and limits: Clonality increased at ibrutinib response and stayed stable in sustained remission. At progression, however, it fell back toward baseline. Patients showed higher baseline clonality than age-matched healthy donors, and it tracked circulating CD8+ T-cell counts.

Sequencing was designed to attain a depth spanning 1 in 200,000 to 1 in 1 million T cells. TCRdb's table, derived via immunoSEQ multiplex PCR, lists solely in-frame clones and lacks some. The table has fewer than 400,000 clones, 67% seen once. From germline, CDR1 is SGDLS and CDR2 YYNGEE. This CDR3 contains 13 residues. V lost 0 bases and J 0 bases, leaving 2 bases between the germline ends. This clonotype originated in a human donor with chronic lymphocytic leukemia. Sequencing used PBMCs, obtained after 36 months of ibrutinib treatment. This sequence joins TRBV9 and TRBJ2-3; D gene unclear. DNA of the CDR3: TGTGCCAGCAGCGTAGTTAGCACAGATACGCAGTATTTT. It specifies CASSVVSTDTQYF.